This passage covers 13 T cell receptor beta chains from one sample sequenced in a study of blood T cells in healthy people across ages. Then a second PCR, running roughly 7 to 11 cycles, was carried out with a sample-barcoded 5' primer and a J-beta primer mix. TCRdb used MiXCR to reprocess the 5' RACE reads, holding one entry per CDR3 protein. The sample yields about 570,000 distinct CDR3 sequences, roughly 28% seen once. Input material: blood. The receptor source for this set is a woman between 65 and 79 years old in good health.

The table lists this clonotype with a few counts. The chain links TRBV9 to TRBJ2-5, with 11 bases matching TRBD2. Germline V gives CDR1 SGDLS, CDR2 YYNGEE. The CDR3 contains 16 residues. Trimming removed 4 bases from V and 5 bases from J; junction bases left unmatched: 10. CDR3 DNA sequence: TGTGCCAGCAGCAAGACTAGCGGGGCTGGCGGGGAGACCCAGTACTTC. Translating it yields CASSKTSGAGGETQYF.

This clonotype was seen more than once but under ten times. The chain combines TRBV7-8 with TRBJ1-2, with D unresolved. CDR3 length equals 12 residues. Germline V gene sequence: CDR1 SGHVS, CDR2 FQNEAQ. V lost 8 bases to trimming and J lost 0 bases, with 7 bases between them. The CDR3 sequence is CASPATNYGYTF. CDR3 bases: TGTGCCAGCCCGGCGACTAACTATGGCTACACCTTC.

Concerning this clonotype itself: An end of the junction does not agree with germline; a read error may underlie this. V and J are TRBV5-1 and TRBJ2-1; 15 nucleotides align to TRBD2. CDR1 is SGHRS, CDR2 YFSETQ, per germline. This CDR3 is built from 16 residues. The CDR3 DNA reads TGTGCCAGCAGCTCGGGACTAGCGGGGGGTTACAATGAGCAGTTCTTC. Residues: CASSSGLAGGYNEQFF.

The chain recombines TRBV7-2 with TRBJ1-3; no definite D call. CDR3 length equals 15 residues. Trimming removed 0 bases at V and 4 bases at J, with 10 bases between. Germline CDR1 SGHTA, CDR2 FQGNSA. The CDR3 coding sequence is TGTGCCAGCAGCTTAGCAACCAGAGGGGGAAACACCATATATTTT. Encoded protein: CASSLATRGGNTIYF.

CDR3 protein: CAISFGTRSYEQYF. CDR3 in DNA: TGTGCCATCAGCTTCGGGACTAGGTCCTACGAGCAGTACTTC. This sequence joins TRBV10-3 and TRBJ2-7; 8 nucleotides match TRBD2. Germline CDR1 reads ENHRY; CDR2 reads SYGVKD. There are 14 residues in the CDR3. V shed 6 bases, J shed 1 base, and the junction held 5 bases outside the gene matches.

V and J are TRBV21-1 and TRBJ2-4; the table's TRBD1 call for D was not verified on the DNA. TRBV21-1 is assigned pseudogene status. CDR3 length equals 15 residues. DNA of the CDR3: TGTGCCAGCAGCTCCGGACCGGGAGCCAAAAACATTCAGTACTTC. This translates into CASSSGPGAKNIQYF.

The chain has TRBV11-2 and TRBJ1-4; 9 bases map to TRBD1. The CDR3 consists of 14 residues. V shed 3 bases, J shed 8 bases, and the junction held 4 bases outside the gene matches. Germline CDR1 SGHAT, CDR2 FQNNGV. CDR3 DNA: TGTGCCAGCAGCTTCGGGACAGGGTACGAAAAACTGTTTTTT. This translates into CASSFGTGYEKLFF.

The genes are TRBV12-3 or TRBV12-4 and TRBJ1-2; 8 bases line up with TRBD1. The CDR3 sequence is 15 residues long. The V segment lost 5 bases and the J segment 5 bases; nucleotides outside the gene matches: 10. CDR3 in DNA: TGTGCCAGCAGTCCCTACACCGGGACAGGATATGGCTACACCTTC. Protein: CASSPYTGTGYGYTF.

This clonotype was seen repeatedly, ten times or more. V is TRBV18 and J is TRBJ1-4; no clear D. V lost 8 bases to trimming and J lost 8 bases, with 15 bases between them. From germline, CDR1 is KGHSH and CDR2 LQKENI. The CDR3 runs to 13 residues. CDR3 region: CASSPSGGEKLFF. CDR3 coding DNA: TGTGCCAGCAGTCCCAGCGGTGGCGAAAAACTGTTTTTT. Drawing the rest from reference TRBV18 and TRBJ1-4, the complete variable domain is NAGVMQNPRHLVRRRGQEARLRCSPMKGHSHVYWYRQLPEEGLKFMVYLQKENIIDESGMPKERFSAEFPKEGPSILRIQQVVRGDSAAYFCASSPSGGEKLFFGSGTQLSVL.

The chain joins TRBV7-8 to TRBJ1-5; D may be TRBD1 (6 bases). The CDR3 totals 16 residues. The V gene lost 7 bases and the J gene lost 2 bases, with 18 bases spanning the gap. Germline CDR1 reads SGHVS; CDR2 reads FQNEAQ. CDR3 DNA sequence: TGTGCCAGCACCCTGAGGCGAGGGGGTGGCAATCAGCCCCAGCATTTT. Translating it yields CASTLRRGGGNQPQHF.

The J gene is TRBJ2-4, the V gene TRBV6-5; unclear D gene. The germline V gene encodes CDR1 MNHEY and CDR2 SVGAGI. CDR3 size: 15 residues. V lost 4 bases to trimming and J lost 0 bases, with 10 bases between them. Here the CDR3 DNA reads TGTGCCAGCAGTTCCTTGGAGCTAGCCAAAAACATTCAGTACTTC. Protein: CASSSLELAKNIQYF.

In this sample, this clonotype turned up a few times. The chain combines TRBV24-1 with TRBJ1-1; D is ambiguous. Looked up from germline, CDR1 is KGHDR and CDR2 is SFDVKD. The length of the CDR3 is 15 residues. V was shortened by 3 bases and J by 2 bases, with 12 bases between the two germline ends. The CDR3: CATSDTRTGNTEAFF. CDR3 bases: TGTGCCACCAGTGATACCCGGACTGGAAACACTGAAGCTTTCTTT.

This clonotype was observed a few times. V is TRBV7-2 and J is TRBJ2-5; 8 bases fit TRBD1. The J call may be in error: the DNA end matches TRBJ2-7 better. This CDR3 comprises 15 residues. Germline V lookup: CDR1 SGHTA, CDR2 FQGNSA. CDR3 sequence: CASSPDRGGFYEQYF. CDR3 sequence (DNA): TGTGCCAGCAGCCCCGACAGGGGAGGTTTCTACGAGCAGTACTTC.